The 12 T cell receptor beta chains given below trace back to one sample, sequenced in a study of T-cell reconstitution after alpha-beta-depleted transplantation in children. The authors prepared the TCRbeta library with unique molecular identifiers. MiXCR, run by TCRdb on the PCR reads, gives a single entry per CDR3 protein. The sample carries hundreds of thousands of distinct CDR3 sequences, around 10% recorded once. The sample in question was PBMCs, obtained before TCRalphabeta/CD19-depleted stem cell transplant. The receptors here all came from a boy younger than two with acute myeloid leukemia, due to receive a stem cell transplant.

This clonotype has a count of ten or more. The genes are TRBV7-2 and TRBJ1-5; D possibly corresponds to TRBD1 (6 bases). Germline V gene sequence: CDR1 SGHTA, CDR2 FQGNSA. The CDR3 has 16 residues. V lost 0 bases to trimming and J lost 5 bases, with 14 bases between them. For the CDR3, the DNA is TGTGCCAGCAGCTTAGCGTGGGGGCGGACCGATCAGCCCCAGCATTTT. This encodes CASSLAWGRTDQPQHF.

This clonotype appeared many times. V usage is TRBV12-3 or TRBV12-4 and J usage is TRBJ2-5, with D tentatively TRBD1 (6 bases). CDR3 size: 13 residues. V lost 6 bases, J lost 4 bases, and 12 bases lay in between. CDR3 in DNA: TGTGCCAGCAGCTCAGGGGCCAGAGAGACCCAGTACTTC. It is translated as CASSSGARETQYF.

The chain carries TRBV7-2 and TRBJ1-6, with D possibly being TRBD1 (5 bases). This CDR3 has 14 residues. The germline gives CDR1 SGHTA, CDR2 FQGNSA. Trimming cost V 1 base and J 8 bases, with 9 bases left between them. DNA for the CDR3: TGTGCCAGCAGCTTAGACTTCAGGGATTCACCCCTCCACTTT. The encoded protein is CASSLDFRDSPLHF.

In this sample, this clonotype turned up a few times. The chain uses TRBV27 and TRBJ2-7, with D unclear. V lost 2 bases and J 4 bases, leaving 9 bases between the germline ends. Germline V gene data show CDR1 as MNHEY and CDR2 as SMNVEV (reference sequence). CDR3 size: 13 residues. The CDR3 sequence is CASSLRSDYEQYF. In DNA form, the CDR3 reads TGTGCCAGCAGTTTAAGGTCCGATTACGAGCAGTACTTC.

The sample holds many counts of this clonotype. The CDR3 sequence: CASSRVTGNTIYF. The CDR3 nucleotides are TGTGCCAGCAGTCGGGTGACCGGAAACACCATATATTTT. The rearrangement links TRBV6-1 to TRBJ1-3, with D unclear. V dropped 5 bases and J dropped 4 bases, with 9 bases sitting between them. The germline CDR1 and CDR2 sequences are MNHNS and SASEGT. The CDR3 length is 13 residues.

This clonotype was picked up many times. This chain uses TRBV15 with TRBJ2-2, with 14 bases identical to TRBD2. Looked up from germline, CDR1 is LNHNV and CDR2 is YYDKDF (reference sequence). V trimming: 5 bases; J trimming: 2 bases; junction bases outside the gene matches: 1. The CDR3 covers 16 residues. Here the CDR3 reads CATSGLAGGNTGELFF. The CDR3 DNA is TGTGCCACCAGCGGACTAGCGGGGGGCAACACCGGGGAGCTGTTTTTT.

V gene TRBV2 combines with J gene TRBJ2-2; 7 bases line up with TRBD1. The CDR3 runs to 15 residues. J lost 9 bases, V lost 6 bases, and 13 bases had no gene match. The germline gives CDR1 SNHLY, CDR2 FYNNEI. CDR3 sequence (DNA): TGTGCCAGCAGGCCCTTCGCAGGGGGTCTCCGGGAGCTGTTTTTT. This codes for CASRPFAGGLRELFF.

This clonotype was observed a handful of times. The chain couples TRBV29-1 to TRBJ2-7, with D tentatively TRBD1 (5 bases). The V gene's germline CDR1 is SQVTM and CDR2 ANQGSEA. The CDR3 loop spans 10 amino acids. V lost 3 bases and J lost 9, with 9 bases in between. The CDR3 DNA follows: TGCAGCGTTGACAGGGCCCGGCAGTACTTC. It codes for CSVDRARQYF.

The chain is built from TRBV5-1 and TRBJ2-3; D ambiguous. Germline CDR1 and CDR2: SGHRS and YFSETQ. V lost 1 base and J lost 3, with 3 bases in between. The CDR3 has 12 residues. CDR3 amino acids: CASSLKTDTQYF. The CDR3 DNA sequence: TGCGCCAGCAGCTTGAAAACAGATACGCAGTATTTT.

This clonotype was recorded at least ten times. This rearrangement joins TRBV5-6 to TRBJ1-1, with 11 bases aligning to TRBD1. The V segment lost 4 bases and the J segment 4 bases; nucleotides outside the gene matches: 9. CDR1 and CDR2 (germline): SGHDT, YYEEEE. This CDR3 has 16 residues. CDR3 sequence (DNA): TGTGCCAGCAGCCTCGGGACAGGGGGTGATGTCACTGAAGCTTTCTTT. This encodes CASSLGTGGDVTEAFF. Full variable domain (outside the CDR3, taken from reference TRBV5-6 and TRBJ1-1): DAGVTQSPTHLIKTRGQQVTLRCSPKSGHDTVSWYQQALGQGPQFIFQYYEEEERQRGNFPDRFSGHQFPNYSSELNVNALLLGDSALYLCASSLGTGGDVTEAFFGQGTRLTVV.

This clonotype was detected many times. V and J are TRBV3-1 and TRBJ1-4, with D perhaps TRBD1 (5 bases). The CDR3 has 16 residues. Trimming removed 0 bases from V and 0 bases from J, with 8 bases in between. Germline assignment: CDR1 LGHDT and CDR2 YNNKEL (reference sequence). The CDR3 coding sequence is TGTGCCAGCAGCCAAGAGGGGGGAGCAACTAATGAAAAACTGTTTTTT. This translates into CASSQEGGATNEKLFF.

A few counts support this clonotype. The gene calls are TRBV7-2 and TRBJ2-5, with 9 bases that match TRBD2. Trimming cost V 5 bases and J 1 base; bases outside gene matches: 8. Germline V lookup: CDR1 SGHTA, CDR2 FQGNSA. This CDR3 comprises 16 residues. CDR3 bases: TGTGCCAGCAGCCTGAAGAGCGGGAGGCTCCAAGAGACCCAGTACTTC. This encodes CASSLKSGRLQETQYF.